The clone carrying this TCR beta chain appeared a few times. This entry is derived from a study of blood T cell repertoires in COVID-19. Background on the study: COVID-19 samples collected from the United States, Italy and Spain covered acute and convalescent phases. Nucleic acid was either cDNA or gDNA, and it came from T cells, B-cell-depleted T cells, or PBMCs.

This CDR3 has 13 residues. The V gene's germline CDR1 is KGHSH and CDR2 LQKENI. V gave up 9 bases and J gave up 7 bases, with 13 bases separating them. Under the authors' procedure: Amplified reference gene primers provided the basis for estimating nucleated cell counts. Repertoires were generated with immunoSEQ multiplex PCR, while TCRdb's copy carries only in-frame clones and drops some. That table gives V, J and clone size, and the DNA gave D and trimming. The repertoire consists of tens of thousands of clones, with more than 75% occurring once and the leading ten covering about an eighth. The genes are TRBV18 and TRBJ1-6; D remains unclear. The source is a man aged 55 to 70 with active COVID-19. The sample taken for sequencing was peripheral blood. This CDR3 is CASGESGNSPLHF. In DNA form, the CDR3 reads TGTGCCAGTGGGGAGTCGGGAAATTCACCCCTCCACTTT. Variable domain in full (rest from reference TRBV18 and TRBJ1-6): NAGVMQNPRHLVRRRGQEARLRCSPMKGHSHVYWYRQLPEEGLKFMVYLQKENIIDESGMPKERFSAEFPKEGPSILRIQQVVRGDSAAYFCASGESGNSPLHFGNGTRLTVT.